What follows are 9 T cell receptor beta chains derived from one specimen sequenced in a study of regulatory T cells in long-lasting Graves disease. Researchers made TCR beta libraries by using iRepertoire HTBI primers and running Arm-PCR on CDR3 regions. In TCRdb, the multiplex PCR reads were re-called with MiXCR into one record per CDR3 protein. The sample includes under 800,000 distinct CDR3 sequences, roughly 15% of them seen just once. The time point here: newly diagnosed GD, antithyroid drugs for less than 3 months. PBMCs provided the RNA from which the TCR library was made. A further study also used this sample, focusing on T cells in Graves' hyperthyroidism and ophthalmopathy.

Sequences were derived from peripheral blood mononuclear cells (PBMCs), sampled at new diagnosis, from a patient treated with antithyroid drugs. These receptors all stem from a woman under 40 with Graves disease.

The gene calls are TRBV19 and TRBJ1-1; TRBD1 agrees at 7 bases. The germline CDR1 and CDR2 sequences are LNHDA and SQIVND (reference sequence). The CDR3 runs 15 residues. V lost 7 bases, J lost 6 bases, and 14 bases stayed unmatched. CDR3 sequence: CASTQQGYNYAEAFF. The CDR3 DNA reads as TGTGCCAGTACCCAACAGGGGTATAATTACGCTGAAGCTTTCTTT.

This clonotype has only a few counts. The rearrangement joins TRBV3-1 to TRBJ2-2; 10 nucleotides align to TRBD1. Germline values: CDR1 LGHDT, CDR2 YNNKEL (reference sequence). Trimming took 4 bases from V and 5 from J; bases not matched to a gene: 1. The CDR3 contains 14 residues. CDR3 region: CASSRGQGTGELFF. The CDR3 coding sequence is TGTGCCAGCAGCCGGGGACAGGGGACCGGGGAGCTGTTTTTT.

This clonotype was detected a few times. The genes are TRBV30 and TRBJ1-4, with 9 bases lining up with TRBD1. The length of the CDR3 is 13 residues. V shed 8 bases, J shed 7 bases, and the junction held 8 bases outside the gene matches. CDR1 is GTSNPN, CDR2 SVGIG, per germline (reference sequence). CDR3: CAGADRGSEKLFF. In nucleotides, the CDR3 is TGTGCCGGGGCGGACAGGGGTAGTGAAAAACTGTTTTTT.

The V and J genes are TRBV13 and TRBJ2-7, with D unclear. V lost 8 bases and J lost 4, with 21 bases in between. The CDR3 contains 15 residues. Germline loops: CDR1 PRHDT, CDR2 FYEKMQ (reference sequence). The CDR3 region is CASPKGQLMVYEQYF. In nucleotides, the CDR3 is TGTGCCAGCCCCAAAGGGCAATTGATGGTTTACGAGCAGTACTTC.

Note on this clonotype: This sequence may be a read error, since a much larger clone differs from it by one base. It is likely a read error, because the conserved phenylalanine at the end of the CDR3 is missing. The CDR3 loop is CASSGRIISSYEQYL. DNA of the CDR3: TGTGCCAGCAGTGGGCGGATCATTAGCTCCTACGAGCAGTACCTC. The chain carries TRBV2 and TRBJ2-7, with D unresolved. The V end lost 4 bases, the J end lost 0 bases, and 13 bases lay between the germline ends. The CDR3 has 15 amino acids. CDR1 and CDR2 from the germline V gene are SNHLY and FYNNEI.

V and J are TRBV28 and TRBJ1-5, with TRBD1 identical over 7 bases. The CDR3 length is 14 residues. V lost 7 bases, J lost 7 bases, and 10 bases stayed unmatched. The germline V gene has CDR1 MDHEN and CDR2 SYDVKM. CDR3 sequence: CASTRRGYGQPQHF. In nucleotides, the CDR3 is TGTGCCAGCACCCGCAGGGGGTACGGCCAGCCCCAGCATTTT.

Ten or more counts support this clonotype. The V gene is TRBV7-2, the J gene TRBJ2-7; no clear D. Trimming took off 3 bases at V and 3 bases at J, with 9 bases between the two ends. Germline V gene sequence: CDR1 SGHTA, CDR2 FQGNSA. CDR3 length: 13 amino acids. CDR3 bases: TGTGCCAGCAGCTTCGACTTCATCTACGAGCAGTACTTC. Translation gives CASSFDFIYEQYF.

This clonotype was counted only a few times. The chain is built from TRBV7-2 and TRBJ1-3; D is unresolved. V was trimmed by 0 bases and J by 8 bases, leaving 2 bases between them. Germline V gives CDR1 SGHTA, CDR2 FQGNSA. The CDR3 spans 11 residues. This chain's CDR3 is CASSLAYTIYF. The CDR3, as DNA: TGTGCCAGCAGCTTAGCATACACCATATATTTT.

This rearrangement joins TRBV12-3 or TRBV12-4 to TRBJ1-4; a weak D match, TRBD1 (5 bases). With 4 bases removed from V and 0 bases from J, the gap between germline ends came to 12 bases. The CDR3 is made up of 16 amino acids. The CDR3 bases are TGTGCCAGCAGTTCCAGACAGTCTGCAACTAATGAAAAACTGTTTTTT. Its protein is CASSSRQSATNEKLFF.